This T cell receptor (beta chain) was sequenced in a study of control samples from healthy donors and cancer patients. Libraries were prepared by immunoSEQ multiplex PCR; TCRdb keeps only in-frame clonotypes and omits some of them. Counted here are 97,000 or so clones, 92% occurring once; the ten biggest clones make up 2% to 3%. The germline V and J ends were trimmed by 1 base and 3 bases, with 21 bases remaining between them. This CDR3 comprises 19 residues. V gene TRBV23-1 combines with J gene TRBJ1-4; D remains unclear. TRBV23-1 is flagged as an ORF with uncertain function. This receptor was obtained from a woman younger than 35 in good health. The sample comprised blood. The CDR3 sequence: CASSQFNRRRRHSNEKLFF. The DNA for the CDR3 is TGCGCCAGCAGTCAATTCAATCGGCGAAGGCGACACTCTAATGAAAAACTGTTTTTT.